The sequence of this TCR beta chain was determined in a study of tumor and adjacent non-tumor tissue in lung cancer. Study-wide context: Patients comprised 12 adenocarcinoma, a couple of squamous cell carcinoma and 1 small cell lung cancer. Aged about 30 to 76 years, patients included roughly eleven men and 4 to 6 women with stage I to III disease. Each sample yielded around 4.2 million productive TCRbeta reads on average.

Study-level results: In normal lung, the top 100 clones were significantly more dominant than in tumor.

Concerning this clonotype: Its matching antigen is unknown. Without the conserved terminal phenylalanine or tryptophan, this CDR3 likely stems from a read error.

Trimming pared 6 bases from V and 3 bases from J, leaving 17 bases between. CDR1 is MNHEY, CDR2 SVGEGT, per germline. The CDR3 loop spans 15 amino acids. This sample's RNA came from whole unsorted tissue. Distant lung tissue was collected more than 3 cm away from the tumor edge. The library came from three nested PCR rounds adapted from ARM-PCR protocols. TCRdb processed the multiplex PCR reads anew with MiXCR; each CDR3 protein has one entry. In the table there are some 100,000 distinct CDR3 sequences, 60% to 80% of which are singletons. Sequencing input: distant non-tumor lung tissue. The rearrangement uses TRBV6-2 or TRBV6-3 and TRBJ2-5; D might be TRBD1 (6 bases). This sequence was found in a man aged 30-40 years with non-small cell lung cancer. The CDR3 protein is CASSPPRGREETQYL. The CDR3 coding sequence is TGTGCCAGCAGCCCCCCCAGGGGACGCGAAGAGACCCAGTACTTA.